These 10 T cell receptor beta chains were sequenced from one sample in a study of T-cell reconstitution after alpha-beta-depleted transplantation in children. This sample's TCRbeta library carried unique molecular identifier barcodes. TCRdb re-called the PCR reads with MiXCR, one entry per CDR3 protein. The data hold roughly 52,000 distinct CDR3 sequences, with approximately 6% observed a single time. Sequencing was performed on PBMCs, mostly from graft donor cells, taken 60 days after TCRalphabeta/CD19-depleted stem cell transplant. The receptors were gathered from a female patient aged 2-15 years who had a stem cell transplant for aplastic anemia, so the T cells may come from the graft donor.

This clonotype has at least ten counts. The V and J genes are TRBV20-1 and TRBJ1-5, with TRBD1 as a possible D gene (5 bases). The CDR3 contains 14 residues. The germline V gene has CDR1 DFQATT and CDR2 SNEGSKA (reference sequence). Trimming took 0 bases from V and 6 from J, leaving 12 bases between them. The CDR3 DNA reads TGCAGTGCTAGAGATCGCAGGGACCCTCAGCCCCAGCATTTT. Translated, it gives CSARDRRDPQPQHF.

This clonotype was seen many times. The chain carries TRBV5-1 and TRBJ2-5, with D hard to call. This CDR3 is 14 amino acids long. Looked up from germline, CDR1 is SGHRS and CDR2 is YFSETQ. Deletions cut 5 bases from V and 2 bases from J, with 13 bases between. The CDR3 DNA reads as TGCGCCAGCAGTCACCCACTCCAACAAGAGACCCAGTACTTC. It encodes CASSHPLQQETQYF.

This clonotype has ten or more counts. The gene calls are TRBV6-5 and TRBJ2-3, with D possibly TRBD1 on 5 matching bases. This CDR3 has 15 residues. Trimming stripped 0 bases from V and 2 bases from J, with 9 bases between. The germline V gene encodes CDR1 MNHEY and CDR2 SVGAGI. For the CDR3, the DNA is TGTGCCAGCAGTTACTCAGGGGCTGCCACAGATACGCAGTATTTT. Translating it yields CASSYSGAATDTQYF.

In this sample, this clonotype turned up many times. The rearrangement uses TRBV7-9 and TRBJ1-4, with D unresolved. The germline CDR1 and CDR2 sequences are SEHNR and FQNEAQ (reference sequence). Trimming removed 2 bases from V and 0 bases from J, with 13 bases in between. The CDR3 runs to 17 residues. The CDR3 coding sequence is TGTGCCAGCAGCTTAAGCGACCGACCGACAACTAATGAAAAACTGTTTTTT. Amino acids: CASSLSDRPTTNEKLFF.

This rearrangement joins TRBV5-1 to TRBJ1-2; D not certain. CDR3 length: 15 amino acids. The V gene lost 4 bases and the J gene lost 6 bases, with 19 bases spanning the gap. Germline CDR1 SGHRS, CDR2 YFSETQ. The CDR3 reads CASSTDTQNLNGYTF. CDR3 DNA: TGCGCCAGCAGCACCGACACCCAGAACTTAAATGGCTACACCTTC. The full variable domain, its missing parts supplied by reference TRBV5-1 and TRBJ1-2, is KAGVTQTPRYLIKTRGQQVTLSCSPISGHRSVSWYQQTPGQGLQFLFEYFSETQRNKGNFPGRFSGRQFSNSRSEMNVSTLELGDSALYLCASSTDTQNLNGYTFGSGTRLTVV.

This clonotype has a count of ten or more. This sequence joins TRBV7-8 and TRBJ2-5, with a possible D match to TRBD2 (6 bases). V shed 7 bases and J shed 2 bases, with 17 bases lying between them. Germline CDR1 reads SGHVS; CDR2 reads FQNEAQ. CDR3 size: 15 residues. The CDR3 DNA reads TGTGCCAGCATCCGCGGACGGGGGTGGCAAGAGACCCAGTACTTC. Its protein is CASIRGRGWQETQYF.

CDR3 sequence (DNA): TGTGCCAGCAGTTACATGAGGGAGCCCCTCGAGCAGTACTTC. Protein: CASSYMREPLEQYF. The rearrangement links TRBV6-5 to TRBJ2-7, with D possibly being TRBD2 (5 bases). Trimming took off 2 bases at V and 6 bases at J, with 14 bases between the two ends. Germline CDR1 reads MNHEY; CDR2 reads SVGAGI. The length of the CDR3 is 14 residues.

This clonotype was found many times. The V gene is TRBV12-3 or TRBV12-4, the J gene TRBJ2-5; no firm D call. V was clipped by 7 bases and J by 2 bases, with 14 bases between them. This CDR3 has 14 amino acids. Here the CDR3 DNA reads TGTGCCAGCATGGTCGCGGCCCGACAAGAGACCCAGTACTTC. Its translation is CASMVAARQETQYF.

This clonotype was found many times. The chain is built from TRBV10-3 and TRBJ2-1; 9 bases are a match to TRBD1. This CDR3 spans 16 amino acids. Per germline, CDR1 ENHRY and CDR2 SYGVKD. V dropped 5 bases and J dropped 4; count of bases not matched to a gene: 9. CDR3 nucleotides: TGTGCCATCAGTTCCCCGGGACAGGGTCAATACAATGAGCAGTTCTTC. Translation: CAISSPGQGQYNEQFF.

The table lists this clonotype with a few counts. This chain connects TRBV10-1 to TRBJ2-1; TRBD2 agrees at 9 bases. V trimming: 2 bases; J trimming: 9 bases; junction bases outside the gene matches: 8. Germline CDR1 WNHNN, CDR2 SYGVQD (reference sequence). This CDR3 is built from 15 residues. Written as DNA, the CDR3 is TGCGCCAGCAGTGAGGCTAGCGGGGACCCCCCTGAGCAGTTCTTC. It is translated as CASSEASGDPPEQFF.